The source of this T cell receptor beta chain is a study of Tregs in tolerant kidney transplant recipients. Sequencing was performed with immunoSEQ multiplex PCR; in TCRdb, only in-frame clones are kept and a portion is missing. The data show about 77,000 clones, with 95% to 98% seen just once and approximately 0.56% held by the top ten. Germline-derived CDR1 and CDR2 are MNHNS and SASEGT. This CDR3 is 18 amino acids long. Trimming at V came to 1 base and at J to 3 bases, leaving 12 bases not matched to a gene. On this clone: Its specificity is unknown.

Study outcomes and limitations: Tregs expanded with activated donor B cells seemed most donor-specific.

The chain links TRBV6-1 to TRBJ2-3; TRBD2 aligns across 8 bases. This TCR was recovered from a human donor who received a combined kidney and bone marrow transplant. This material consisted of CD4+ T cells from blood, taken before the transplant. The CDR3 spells CASSEGEWRGARTDTQYF. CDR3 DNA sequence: TGTGCCAGCAGTGAAGGGGAGTGGCGGGGGGCCAGGACAGATACGCAGTATTTT.